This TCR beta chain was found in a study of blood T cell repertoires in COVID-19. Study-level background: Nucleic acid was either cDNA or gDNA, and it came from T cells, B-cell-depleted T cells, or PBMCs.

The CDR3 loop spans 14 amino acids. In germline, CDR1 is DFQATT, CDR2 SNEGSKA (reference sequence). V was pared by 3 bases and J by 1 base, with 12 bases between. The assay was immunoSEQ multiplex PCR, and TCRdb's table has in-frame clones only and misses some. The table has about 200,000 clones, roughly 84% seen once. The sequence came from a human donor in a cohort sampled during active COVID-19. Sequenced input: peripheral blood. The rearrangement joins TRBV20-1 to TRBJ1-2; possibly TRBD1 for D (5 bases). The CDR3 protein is CSASRGRYNYGYTF. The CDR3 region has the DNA TGCAGTGCTAGTAGGGGAAGGTATAACTATGGCTACACCTTC.